The 6 T cell receptor beta chains given below trace back to one sample, sequenced in a study of cytomegalovirus exposure and HLA in healthy donors. Generated by immunoSEQ multiplex PCR, the TCRdb table keeps only in-frame clones and is missing some. The sample contains around 250,000 clones, 90% of which appear only once. Sequencing was carried out using PBMCs. Receptors were obtained from a woman younger than 35 in good health and CMV-seronegative.

The chain links TRBV5-1 to TRBJ2-1, with D maybe TRBD2 (6 bases). Trimming left V 6 bases short and J 6 bases short, with 13 bases between. Germline CDR1 SGHRS, CDR2 YFSETQ. The CDR3 consists of 13 residues. CDR3 coding DNA: TGCGCCAGCATCGGGGACTTAATCAATGAGCAGTTCTTC. It is translated as CASIGDLINEQFF. Together with reference TRBV5-1 and TRBJ2-1, the CDR3 gives the full variable domain: KAGVTQTPRYLIKTRGQQVTLSCSPISGHRSVSWYQQTPGQGLQFLFEYFSETQRNKGNFPGRFSGRQFSNSRSEMNVSTLELGDSALYLCASIGDLINEQFFGPGTRLTVL.

The rearrangement links TRBV6-5 to TRBJ1-2; D is perhaps TRBD1 (5 bases). The CDR3 has 16 residues. CDR1 MNHEY and CDR2 SVGAGI come from the germline V gene. Trimming removed 4 bases from V and 0 bases from J, with 15 bases in between. The CDR3 reads CASSFSSTGANYGYTF. The CDR3, as DNA: TGTGCCAGCAGTTTTTCATCTACAGGAGCTAACTATGGCTACACCTTC.

CDR3 sequence: CASSLEGWDIRGYTF. The CDR3 coding sequence is TGCGCCAGCAGCCTCGAGGGTTGGGATATACGTGGCTACACCTTC. The chain uses TRBV5-1 and TRBJ1-2; no clear D gene. The CDR3 is 15 residues long. The V end lost 4 bases, the J end lost 7 bases, and 20 bases lay between the germline ends. Germline V CDR1 and CDR2: SGHRS, YFSETQ.

V and J are TRBV7-2 and TRBJ2-7; tentatively, D is TRBD1 (5 bases). Germline CDR1 SGHTA, CDR2 FQGNSA. CDR3 size: 14 residues. Trimming pared 3 bases from V and 5 bases from J, leaving 14 bases between. CDR3 sequence (DNA): TGTGCCAGCAGCTTCAGTAGGGGAAGGAACGAGCAGTACTTC. This translates into CASSFSRGRNEQYF.

A remark on this clone: This sample includes further DNA sequences coding for the same CDR3. CDR3 sequence reads: CASSAGTGGYEQYF. The CDR3 DNA reads as TGTGCCAGCAGCGCCGGGACAGGGGGCTACGAGCAGTACTTC. This rearrangement joins TRBV9 to TRBJ2-7; 11 bases align to TRBD1. CDR1 and CDR2 from the germline V gene are SGDLS and YYNGEE. V shed 3 bases and J 3 bases; nucleotides not matched to a gene: 2. The CDR3 is 14 amino acids.

The gene calls are TRBV15 and TRBJ2-3; 7 bases line up with TRBD1. CDR1 and CDR2 from the germline V gene are LNHNV and YYDKDF (reference sequence). CDR3 length: 13 residues. The J segment lost 2 bases and the V segment lost 6 bases, leaving 2 bases of the junction unmatched. The CDR3, as DNA: TGTGCCACCAGGGGACAGTCCACAGATACGCAGTATTTT. Its protein is CATRGQSTDTQYF.